This TCR beta chain was identified in a study of T cell responses to AZD1222 COVID-19 vaccine. Study outcomes and limitations: Baseline antibody screening turned up just a handful of seropositive AZD1222 recipients. Possibly, clonal diversity was underestimated; donors were largely white British and included more females. Researchers report vaccine-associated CD4 TCRs spanning spike, with dominance at 160-218 and 743-854.

TCRdb keeps only in-frame clones here, not all; method: immunoSEQ multiplex PCR. The data show 150,000 to 180,000 clones, with about 92% seen just once and under 20% held by the top ten. Trimming removed 4 bases from V and 1 base from J; junction bases left unmatched: 4. The CDR3 is 16 residues long. The germline CDR1 and CDR2 sequences are LNHDA and SQIVND (reference sequence). About this clone itself: The antigen remains undetermined.

The receptor was isolated from an adult in good health. This sample comprised peripheral blood, obtained on day 0 of AZD1222 vaccination. V gene TRBV19 combines with J gene TRBJ2-2, with 9 bases lining up with TRBD2. CDR3 loop: CASSRAGGLNTGELFF. CDR3 nucleotide sequence: TGTGCCAGTAGTAGAGCGGGGGGTTTGAACACCGGGGAGCTGTTTTTT.